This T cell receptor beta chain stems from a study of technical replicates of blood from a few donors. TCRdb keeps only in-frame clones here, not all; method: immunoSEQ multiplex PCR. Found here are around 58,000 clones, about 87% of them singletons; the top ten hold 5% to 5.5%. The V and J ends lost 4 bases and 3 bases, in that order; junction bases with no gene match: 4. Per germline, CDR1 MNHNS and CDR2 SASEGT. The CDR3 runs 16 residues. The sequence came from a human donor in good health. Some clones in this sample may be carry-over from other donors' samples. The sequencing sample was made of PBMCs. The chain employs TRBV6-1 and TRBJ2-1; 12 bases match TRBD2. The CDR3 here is CASSGRLAGDYNEQFF. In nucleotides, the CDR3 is TGTGCCAGCAGTGGTCGACTAGCGGGGGACTACAATGAGCAGTTCTTC.